A single sample is the source of the 2 T cell receptor beta chains below, sequenced in a study of T-cell memory formation after mild COVID-19. TCRdb processed the 5' RACE reads anew with MiXCR; each CDR3 protein has one entry. The sample consists of about 160,000 distinct CDR3 sequences, roughly 28% of them appearing once. Sequenced sample: PBMCs or a T cell subset sorted from them (not recorded which). All receptors derive from an adult woman who had mild COVID-19 (a few samples of this study predate the infection). Cell type and time point are not known.

The chain recombines TRBV24-1 with TRBJ1-5; 8 positions match TRBD1. Unmatched junction bases numbered 2, after V lost 4 bases and J lost 1 base. CDR1 and CDR2 from the germline V gene are KGHDR and SFDVKD. The length of the CDR3 is 15 residues. CDR3 protein: CATSDQGASNQPQHF. CDR3 nucleotides: TGTGCCACCAGTGACCAGGGGGCAAGCAATCAGCCCCAGCATTTT.

V gene TRBV24-1 combines with J gene TRBJ2-1; 8 bases line up with TRBD1. Germline values: CDR1 KGHDR, CDR2 SFDVKD. The CDR3 has 15 amino acids. V shed 5 bases, J shed 7 bases, and the junction held 9 bases outside the gene matches. The CDR3: CATSAGQGARNEQFF. The DNA of the CDR3 is TGTGCCACCAGTGCTGGGCAGGGGGCGCGGAATGAGCAGTTCTTC.